Below are 29 T cell receptor beta chains sequenced from a single sample in a study of post-analysis software for immune sequencing data. Unique molecular identifiers tagged the TCR beta cDNA libraries. TCRdb recomputed calls from the PCR reads with MiXCR, one row per CDR3 protein. The sample carries 160,000 or so distinct CDR3 sequences, about 37% recorded once. Sequenced material: blood, taken after autologous hematopoietic stem cell transplantation. Receptor source: a girl between 5 and 17 years old with multiple sclerosis.

On this clonotype itself: The junction departs from the called germline gene at one end, perhaps through a read error. The rearrangement uses TRBV7-2 and TRBJ2-5; D possibly uses TRBD1 or TRBD2 (5 bases each). The J call could be wrong; TRBJ2-4 is a better fit for the DNA end. The germline CDR1 and CDR2 sequences are SGHTA and FQGNSA. CDR3 size: 15 residues. The CDR3 DNA follows: TGTGCCAGCAGTTTAGAGTGGGGGGCCAAAAACATTCAGTACTTC. It translates to CASSLEWGAKNIQYF.

The chain uses TRBV12-3 or TRBV12-4 and TRBJ1-2; 7 nucleotides agree with TRBD1. This CDR3 region has 12 residues. V lost 5 bases to trimming and J lost 7 bases; unmatched junction nucleotides: 4. The CDR3, as DNA: TGTGCCAGCAGTCCCCAGGGGGTTGGCTACACCTTC. Encoded protein: CASSPQGVGYTF.

This clonotype was seen a few times. This rearrangement joins TRBV28 to TRBJ2-1, with D hard to call. CDR1 is MDHEN, CDR2 SYDVKM, per germline. The CDR3 contains 12 residues. Trimming shortened V by 1 base and J by 10 bases, and 8 bases separated the two germline ends. CDR3 nucleotides: TGTGCCAGCAGTTTATCGGCTAGAGAGCAGTTCTTC. Its protein is CASSLSAREQFF.

V gene TRBV9 combines with J gene TRBJ2-5, with 11 bases lining up with TRBD2. Unmatched junction bases numbered 5, after V lost 3 bases and J lost 1 base. CDR1 and CDR2 from the germline V gene are SGDLS and YYNGEE. The CDR3 has 16 residues. In nucleotides, the CDR3 is TGTGCCAGCAGCGGAACTAGCGGGAGTGGCCAAGAGACCCAGTACTTC. Amino acid sequence: CASSGTSGSGQETQYF.

This clonotype was found a few times. At one of its ends the junction is not consistent with the germline gene, which may arise from a read error. This chain links TRBV29-1 with TRBJ2-3; TRBD2 matches 8 bases. Germline assignment: CDR1 SQVTM and CDR2 ANQGSEA. There are 15 residues in the CDR3. CDR3 sequence reads: CSAETAGVGTDTQYF. The CDR3 DNA reads as TGCAGCGCTGAAACAGCGGGAGTGGGCACAGATACGCAGTATTTT.

The V call is TRBV20-1, the J call TRBJ2-7; D assignment may be TRBD1 or TRBD2 (5 bases each). Looked up from germline, CDR1 is DFQATT and CDR2 is SNEGSKA (reference sequence). This CDR3 has 15 amino acids. Between the trimmed V and J ends, which lost 3 bases and 7 bases, there was a span of 22 bases. CDR3 DNA sequence: TGCAGTGCTAGGACCCCGGGGCAATCTACTCTTGAGCAGTACTTC. Residues: CSARTPGQSTLEQYF.

This clonotype has a count of ten or more. The chain combines TRBV5-6 with TRBJ1-5, with D unresolved. From germline, CDR1 is SGHDT and CDR2 YYEEEE. The length of the CDR3 is 13 residues. V was pared by 3 bases and J by 6 bases, with 10 bases between. CDR3 coding DNA: TGTGCCAGCAGCTCCACGGGAAGTCAGCCCCAGCATTTT. It codes for CASSSTGSQPQHF. Together with reference TRBV5-6 and TRBJ1-5, the CDR3 gives the full variable domain: DAGVTQSPTHLIKTRGQQVTLRCSPKSGHDTVSWYQQALGQGPQFIFQYYEEEERQRGNFPDRFSGHQFPNYSSELNVNALLLGDSALYLCASSSTGSQPQHFGDGTRLSIL.

This clonotype was detected only a few times. This chain uses TRBV20-1 with TRBJ2-3; D uncertain. CDR1 and CDR2 from the germline V gene are DFQATT and SNEGSKA (reference sequence). This CDR3 has 12 residues. CDR3: CRAGVTTDTQYF. Here the CDR3 DNA reads TGCAGGGCTGGAGTTACGACAGATACGCAGTATTTT.

This clonotype was recorded only once. This sequence joins TRBV7-9 and TRBJ2-1; TRBD2 agrees at 7 bases. CDR1 is SEHNR, CDR2 FQNEAQ, per germline (reference sequence). There are 17 residues in the CDR3. The junction had 18 bases not matched to a gene; V was cut back by 4 bases and J by 9 bases. CDR3 protein: CASSSRDFGGTPGEQFF. As DNA, the CDR3 is TGTGCCAGCAGCTCAAGGGATTTCGGGGGGACCCCTGGTGAGCAGTTCTTC. Using reference TRBV7-9 and TRBJ2-1 for the parts outside the CDR3, the full variable domain is DTGVSQNPRHKITKRGQNVTFRCDPISEHNRLYWYRQTLGQGPEFLTYFQNEAQLEKSRLLSDRFSAERPKGSFSTLEIQRTEQGDSAMYLCASSSRDFGGTPGEQFFGPGTRLTVL.

The chain employs TRBV7-2 and TRBJ2-5, with D perhaps given as TRBD1 or TRBD2 (5 bases each). Germline V gene lookup returns CDR1 SGHTA and CDR2 FQGNSA. V dropped 1 base and J dropped 1 base, with 19 bases sitting between them. This CDR3 comprises 18 residues. The CDR3: CASSLGGAGSSVQETQYF. CDR3 sequence (DNA): TGTGCCAGCAGCTTAGGAGGGGCAGGGAGTAGCGTCCAAGAGACCCAGTACTTC.

This clonotype was recorded a few times. This rearrangement joins TRBV12-3 or TRBV12-4 to TRBJ1-6; no reliable D call. CDR3 length: 14 residues. Between the trimmed V and J ends, which lost 2 bases and 8 bases, there was a span of 10 bases. The CDR3 here is CASSLRGRDSPLHF. In nucleotides, the CDR3 is TGTGCCAGCAGTTTACGGGGTCGGGATTCACCCCTCCACTTT.

A remark on this clonotype: Mismatch with germline at one junction end may stem from a read error. V and J are TRBV20-1 and TRBJ2-5, with D tentatively TRBD1 (5 bases). The CDR3 has 10 residues. Germline loops: CDR1 DFQATT, CDR2 SNEGSKA (reference sequence). The CDR3 DNA is TGCAGTGCAGGGGTAGAGACCCAGGACTTC. It specifies CSAGVETQDF.

This clonotype was counted between two and nine times. The chain links TRBV20-1 to TRBJ2-1; D unresolved. Germline V CDR1 and CDR2: DFQATT, SNEGSKA (reference sequence). The CDR3 has 11 amino acids. Between the trimmed V and J ends, which lost 6 bases and 3 bases, there was a span of 6 bases. CDR3 DNA: TGCAGTGCGAGTAACTACAATGAGCAGTTCTTC. It is translated as CSASNYNEQFF.

The CDR3 DNA follows: TGTGCCAGCAGCCCCCAATCAGGAAGAGGCAACATTCAGTACTTC. It is translated as CASSPQSGRGNIQYF. V gene TRBV7-9 combines with J gene TRBJ2-4; no firm D call. Germline V lookup: CDR1 SEHNR, CDR2 FQNEAQ (reference sequence). V dropped 5 bases and J dropped 7 bases, with 18 bases sitting between them. This CDR3 comprises 15 residues.

This sequence joins TRBV7-9 and TRBJ2-1; no definite D call. The J call is doubtful: the DNA matches TRBJ2-7 better. CDR1 is SEHNR, CDR2 FQNEAQ, per germline (reference sequence). The CDR3 spans 12 residues. In nucleotides, the CDR3 is TGTGCCAGCAGCTCTGCGCAATACGAGCAGTACTTC. Its protein is CASSSAQYEQYF.

This clonotype was detected a few times. The rearrangement uses TRBV3-1 and TRBJ2-1; D call uncertain. Germline values: CDR1 LGHDT, CDR2 YNNKEL (reference sequence). This CDR3 contains 12 residues. The ends were cut back, 6 bases at V and 10 bases at J, with 13 bases in the middle. The DNA for the CDR3 is TGTGCCAGCAGTAGCAGCACCTACGAGCAGTTCTTC. Its protein product is CASSSSTYEQFF.

This clonotype was observed a handful of times. Compared with germline, one end of the junction differs, possibly owing to a read error. The chain joins TRBV20-1 to TRBJ2-5, with TRBD2 as a possible D gene (5 bases). Per germline, CDR1 DFQATT and CDR2 SNEGSKA (reference sequence). This CDR3 is 14 amino acids long. This CDR3 reads CSTRDWVGQETQYF. CDR3 in DNA: TGCAGTACTAGAGATTGGGTAGGACAAGAGACCCAGTACTTC.

The rearrangement links TRBV7-9 to TRBJ1-4, with D perhaps matching TRBD1 (5 bases). The V end lost 6 bases, the J end lost 8 bases, and 10 bases lay between the germline ends. The CDR3 runs to 12 residues. Germline V gene lookup returns CDR1 SEHNR and CDR2 FQNEAQ (reference sequence). The CDR3 is CASSQQAEKLFF. In nucleotides, the CDR3 is TGTGCCAGCAGTCAACAGGCCGAAAAACTGTTTTTT.

The rearrangement joins TRBV29-1 to TRBJ2-2, with D unresolved. V lost 7 bases and J lost 5, with 8 bases in between. Germline V gene data show CDR1 as SQVTM and CDR2 as ANQGSEA. This CDR3 is built from 11 residues. CDR3 coding DNA: TGCAGCGCGGCAAAAACCGGGGAGCTGTTTTTT. Its protein is CSAAKTGELFF.

The chain recombines TRBV30 with TRBJ1-5, with 7 bases that match TRBD1. V was clipped by 2 bases and J by 9 bases; unmatched bases: 7. This CDR3 contains 13 residues. Germline V gene lookup returns CDR1 GTSNPN and CDR2 SVGIG (reference sequence). The CDR3 spells CAWSPDRVGPQHF. CDR3 bases: TGTGCCTGGAGTCCAGACAGGGTTGGGCCCCAGCATTTT.

In its sample, this clonotype was seen a few times. J is TRBJ2-1 and V is TRBV6-2 or TRBV6-3; D unclear. The CDR3 is made up of 12 amino acids. Germline-derived CDR1 and CDR2 are MNHEY and SVGEGT. V was shortened by 6 bases and J by 5 bases, with 8 bases between the two germline ends. CDR3 protein: CASSLSDNEQFF. The CDR3 coding sequence is TGTGCCAGCAGCCTGTCTGACAATGAGCAGTTCTTC.

This clonotype was recorded many times. The V and J genes are TRBV7-9 and TRBJ2-1; TRBD2 matches at 10 bases. The junction had 4 bases not matched to a gene; V was cut back by 5 bases and J by 3 bases. This CDR3 is 15 amino acids long. Per the germline V gene, CDR1 is SEHNR and CDR2 is FQNEAQ (reference sequence). CDR3: CASSRGLADYNEQFF. The CDR3 nucleotides are TGTGCCAGCAGCCGAGGACTAGCGGACTACAATGAGCAGTTCTTC. The variable domain in full, completed from reference TRBV7-9 and TRBJ2-1, reads DTGVSQNPRHKITKRGQNVTFRCDPISEHNRLYWYRQTLGQGPEFLTYFQNEAQLEKSRLLSDRFSAERPKGSFSTLEIQRTEQGDSAMYLCASSRGLADYNEQFFGPGTRLTVL.

About this clonotype: Compared with germline, one end of the junction differs, possibly owing to a read error. The rearrangement joins TRBV28 to TRBJ1-1, with D possibly matching TRBD1 (6 bases). In germline, CDR1 is MDHEN, CDR2 SYDVKM. The CDR3 is 17 amino acids. This CDR3 reads CASSSTGGAHLNTEAFF. Written as DNA, the CDR3 is TGTGCTAGCAGTTCGACGGGGGGCGCCCATCTGAACACTGAAGCTTTCTTT.

This rearrangement joins TRBV6-6 to TRBJ2-5, with 7 positions matching TRBD2. CDR1 is MNHNY, CDR2 SVGAGI, per germline (reference sequence). This CDR3 contains 18 residues. V lost 0 bases and J lost 5; bases outside the gene matches: 15. CDR3 region: CASSYSSSGRVFEETQYF. In DNA form, the CDR3 reads TGTGCCAGCAGTTACTCGAGTTCGGGGAGGGTTTTTGAGGAGACCCAGTACTTC.

Written as DNA, the CDR3 is TGTGCCAGCAGCTTAGAGCGGAATACGCAGTATTTT. Its translation: CASSLERNTQYF. This rearrangement joins TRBV7-2 to TRBJ2-3; perhaps TRBD2 as D (5 bases). Trimming left V 1 base short and J 7 bases short, with 6 bases between. The CDR3 extends over 12 amino acids. The V gene's germline CDR1 is SGHTA and CDR2 FQGNSA.

This rearrangement joins TRBV9 to TRBJ2-7, with 8 bases lining up with TRBD2. The CDR3 contains 14 residues. Germline trimming cut 1 base from V and 2 bases from J; bases unmatched to any gene: 2. From germline, CDR1 is SGDLS and CDR2 YYNGEE. The CDR3 spells CASSVLAGPYEQYF. In nucleotides, the CDR3 is TGTGCCAGCAGCGTACTAGCGGGTCCCTACGAGCAGTACTTC.

A few counts support this clonotype. V and J are TRBV24-1 and TRBJ1-5; D remains ambiguous. Germline V CDR1 and CDR2: KGHDR, SFDVKD. The CDR3 spans 13 residues. Trimming took 3 bases from V and 9 from J, leaving 11 bases between them. CDR3 loop: CATSDAAVMPQHF. The CDR3 DNA is TGTGCCACCAGTGATGCCGCCGTCATGCCCCAGCATTTT.

This clonotype was observed a few times. The V gene is TRBV29-1, the J gene TRBJ2-3; D is unresolved. The germline CDR1 and CDR2 sequences are SQVTM and ANQGSEA. The CDR3 sequence is 14 residues long. V was cut by 4 bases and J by 2 bases, with 13 bases left in between. Here the CDR3 DNA reads TGCAGCGTTGCGGAGACAAATCCCACAGATACGCAGTATTTT. Translated: CSVAETNPTDTQYF.

The chain has TRBV9 and TRBJ2-5; 8 bases are a match to TRBD2. The CDR3 is 17 amino acids. The V gene end was trimmed by 4 bases and the J gene end by 2 bases; junction bases not matched to a gene: 13. CDR1 is SGDLS and CDR2 is YYNGEE in the germline V gene. The CDR3 here is CASSPRGGQPSQETQYF. For the CDR3, the DNA is TGTGCCAGCAGCCCCCGGGGGGGGCAACCTTCACAAGAGACCCAGTACTTC.